These 12 T cell receptor beta chains were sequenced from one sample in a study of OX40 agonist ivuxolimab in advanced cancers. Generated by immunoSEQ multiplex PCR, the TCRdb table keeps only in-frame clones and is missing some. The sample shows tens of thousands of clones, approximately 84% of them seen only once. The sample was CD4+ or CD8+ T cells sorted from blood, taken in a trial of the OX40 agonist ivuxolimab. Every receptor here comes from an adult with an advanced solid tumor such as melanoma, head and neck, liver or kidney cancer.

This chain connects TRBV5-1 to TRBJ2-5; 14 nucleotides line up with TRBD2. The CDR3 is 17 residues long. Losses at the gene ends were 4 bases for V and 4 bases for J; bases not matched to a gene: 9. Germline CDR1 and CDR2: SGHRS and YFSETQ. CDR3 nucleotides: TGCGCCAGCAGCCCCGGACTAGCGGGGGGTTCTGTAGAGACCCAGTACTTC. This sequence encodes CASSPGLAGGSVETQYF.

This chain joins TRBV5-1 and TRBJ2-3; D unresolved. The germline gives CDR1 SGHRS, CDR2 YFSETQ. There are 15 residues in the CDR3. Deletions cut 5 bases from V and 1 base from J, with 14 bases between. CDR3 protein: CASRSVQERTDTQYF. The CDR3 bases are TGCGCCAGCAGGTCCGTCCAGGAGCGCACAGATACGCAGTATTTT.

The rearrangement links TRBV6-4 to TRBJ2-3; 16 bases are a match to TRBD2. V dropped 6 bases and J dropped 6; count of bases not matched to a gene: 12. The V gene's germline CDR1 is MRHNA and CDR2 SNTAGT. The CDR3 contains 18 residues. The CDR3 is CASSNVPGLAGGHDTQYF. As DNA, the CDR3 is TGTGCCAGCAGCAACGTCCCGGGACTAGCGGGGGGGCATGATACGCAGTATTTT.

The chain employs TRBV28 and TRBJ2-3; no firm D call. The CDR3 is 12 residues long. Germline CDR1 MDHEN, CDR2 SYDVKM. The V and J ends lost 2 bases and 4 bases respectively, with 4 bases between them. Written as DNA, the CDR3 is TGTGCCAGCAGTTTAGGGTCAGATACGCAGTATTTT. It yields the protein CASSLGSDTQYF.

The chain is built from TRBV2 and TRBJ1-2, with D uncertain. CDR1 and CDR2 from the germline V gene are SNHLY and FYNNEI. This CDR3 comprises 13 residues. V lost 3 bases, J lost 3 bases, and 8 bases lay in between. The CDR3: CASSDQSYYGYTF. The CDR3 DNA sequence: TGTGCCAGCAGTGACCAGTCCTACTATGGCTACACCTTC.

A single count supports this clone. The chain joins TRBV7-3 to TRBJ2-1, with 10 bases that match TRBD2. Trimming at V came to 4 bases and at J to 9 bases, leaving 6 bases not matched to a gene. The CDR3 is 14 residues long. Germline V gene data show CDR1 as SGHTA and CDR2 as FQGTGA. The DNA of the CDR3 is TGTGCCAGCAGCTCCGGACTAGCGGTTAGTGAGCAGTTCTTC. Protein: CASSSGLAVSEQFF.

This sequence joins TRBV11-2 and TRBJ2-1; perhaps D is TRBD1 or TRBD2 (5 bases each). CDR3 length: 17 residues. Deletions cut 2 bases from V and 1 base from J, with 15 bases between. CDR1 is SGHAT and CDR2 is FQNNGV in the germline V gene. The CDR3 region is CASSLSIGTPSYNEQFF. The CDR3 DNA reads as TGTGCCAGCAGCTTATCGATAGGGACCCCATCCTACAATGAGCAGTTCTTC.

The chain joins TRBV5-1 to TRBJ2-2, with a weak D call TRBD1 (5 bases). V lost 2 bases and J lost 0, with 8 bases in between. CDR1 and CDR2 from the germline V gene are SGHRS and YFSETQ. The CDR3 is made up of 15 amino acids. The CDR3 DNA is TGCGCCAGCAGCTTACAGGTTTCGAACACCGGGGAGCTGTTTTTT. Translated: CASSLQVSNTGELFF.

A single count supports this clone. The chain has TRBV6-1 and TRBJ2-1, with D uncertain. This CDR3 region has 15 residues. The germline gives CDR1 MNHNS, CDR2 SASEGT. Trimming left V 1 base short and J 2 bases short, with 9 bases between. CDR3 DNA: TGTGCCAGCAGTGAAGGTAGCTTCACCTACAATGAGCAGTTCTTC. It yields the protein CASSEGSFTYNEQFF.

V is TRBV6-6 and J is TRBJ2-1; TRBD2 matches at 7 bases. V dropped 1 base and J dropped 7; count of bases not matched to a gene: 10. Looked up from germline, CDR1 is MNHNY and CDR2 is SVGAGI (reference sequence). The CDR3 consists of 16 residues. The CDR3: CASSYWPGGRGNEQFF. The CDR3 nucleotides read TGTGCCAGCAGTTACTGGCCGGGAGGTCGAGGGAATGAGCAGTTCTTC.

This clone was found once. The V and J genes are TRBV28 and TRBJ1-5; tentative D call: TRBD1 (6 bases). The CDR3 is 17 amino acids. Germline assignment: CDR1 MDHEN and CDR2 SYDVKM. The V and J ends lost 2 bases and 3 bases respectively, with 17 bases between them. The CDR3 DNA reads TGTGCCAGCAGTTTAGTCGGCAGTCGGACAGACAATCAGCCCCAGCATTTT. This codes for CASSLVGSRTDNQPQHF. Drawing the rest from reference TRBV28 and TRBJ1-5, the complete variable domain is DVKVTQSSRYLVKRTGEKVFLECVQDMDHENMFWYRQDPGLGLRLIYFSYDVKMKEKGDIPEGYSVSREKKERFSLILESASTNQTSMYLCASSLVGSRTDNQPQHFGDGTRLSIL.

The chain couples TRBV15 to TRBJ2-7, with D hard to call. Germline V CDR1 and CDR2: LNHNV, YYDKDF (reference sequence). The CDR3 totals 13 residues. With 1 base removed from V and 0 bases from J, the gap between germline ends came to 4 bases. The DNA of the CDR3 is TGTGCCACCAGCAGAGGAAACTCCTACGAGCAGTACTTC. This codes for CATSRGNSYEQYF.